This TCR beta chain was profiled in a study of blood T cell repertoires in COVID-19. The table came from immunoSEQ multiplex PCR; TCRdb's copy has only in-frame clones and leaves some out. Of almost 200,000 clones in the sample, roughly 80% were seen once. This receptor was obtained from a woman aged 40-49 years with COVID-19, enrolled during active disease. The sequencing sample was made of peripheral blood.

CDR3 loop: CATGSRGTAGANVLTF. The CDR3 region has the DNA TGTGCCACCGGGTCCAGAGGGACTGCGGGGGCCAACGTCCTGACTTTC. This sequence joins TRBV11-1 and TRBJ2-6; possible D gene TRBD2, 6 bases. CDR1 and CDR2 from the germline V gene are SGHAT and FQDESV (reference sequence). V was trimmed by 10 bases and J by 4 bases, leaving 20 bases between them. The CDR3 totals 16 residues.